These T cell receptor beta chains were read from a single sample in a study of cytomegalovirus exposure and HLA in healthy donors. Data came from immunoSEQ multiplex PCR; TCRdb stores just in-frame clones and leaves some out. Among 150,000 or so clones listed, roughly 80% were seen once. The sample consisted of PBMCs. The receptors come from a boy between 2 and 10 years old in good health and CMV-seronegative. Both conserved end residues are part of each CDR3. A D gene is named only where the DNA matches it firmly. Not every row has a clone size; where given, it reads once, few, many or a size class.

cdr3_aa: CASSDGVAPIRGTQYF
cdr3_nt: TGTGCCAGCAGTGACGGGGTAGCGCCCATCCGGGGGACCCAGTACTTC
v_call: TRBV6-4
j_call: TRBJ2-5
d_call: NA
clone_size: NA

cdr3_aa: CASSPSGGEAGYEQFF
cdr3_nt: TGTGCCAGCAGTCCGAGTGGGGGGGAAGCGGGATACGAGCAGTTCTTC
v_call: TRBV27
j_call: TRBJ2-1
d_call: TRBD2
clone_size: NA

cdr3_aa: CASSPTTGLPNTEAFF
cdr3_nt: TGTGCCAGCTCACCAACCACGGGACTGCCGAACACTGAAGCTTTCTTT
v_call: TRBV18
j_call: TRBJ1-1
d_call: NA
clone_size: few

cdr3_aa: CASSQDRLGTVYGYTF
cdr3_nt: TGTGCCAGCAGCCAAGATCGCTTGGGGACAGTCTATGGCTACACCTTC
v_call: TRBV4-2
j_call: TRBJ1-2
d_call: TRBD1
clone_size: once

cdr3_aa: CASSLRLAGGLPYEQYF
cdr3_nt: TGTGCCAGCAGTTTGCGGCTAGCGGGAGGACTTCCCTACGAGCAGTACTTC
v_call: TRBV27
j_call: TRBJ2-7
d_call: TRBD2
clone_size: once

cdr3_aa: CASSQASVNNEQFF
cdr3_nt: TGTGCCAGCAGCCAAGCGAGCGTTAACAATGAGCAGTTCTTC
v_call: TRBV14
j_call: TRBJ2-1
d_call: NA
clone_size: NA

cdr3_aa: CASSQSMVSGGYQETQYF
cdr3_nt: TGCGCCAGCAGCCAAAGCATGGTTTCCGGGGGGTACCAAGAGACCCAGTACTTC
v_call: TRBV4-1
j_call: TRBJ2-5
d_call: TRBD2
clone_size: NA

cdr3_aa: CSVGGTGENEQFF
cdr3_nt: TGCAGCGTCGGTGGGACAGGGGAGAATGAGCAGTTCTTC
v_call: TRBV29-1
j_call: TRBJ2-1
d_call: TRBD1
clone_size: NA

cdr3_aa: CASSPRVRGGMNTEAFF
cdr3_nt: TGTGCCAGCTCACCTCGGGTGAGGGGAGGGATGAACACTGAAGCTTTCTTT
v_call: TRBV18
j_call: TRBJ1-1
d_call: NA
clone_size: few

cdr3_aa: CASSEGWTGWANQPQHF
cdr3_nt: TGTGCCAGCAGTGAAGGGTGGACAGGGTGGGCTAATCAGCCCCAGCATTTT
v_call: TRBV6-1
j_call: TRBJ1-5
d_call: TRBD1
clone_size: NA

cdr3_aa: CSVEGLQPGLEVDTQYF
cdr3_nt: TGCAGCGTTGAAGGCCTCCAGCCGGGACTAGAAGTAGATACGCAGTATTTT
v_call: TRBV29-1
j_call: TRBJ2-3
d_call: TRBD2
clone_size: NA

cdr3_aa: CAWTPWQGGVYEQYF
cdr3_nt: TGTGCCTGGACCCCGTGGCAGGGGGGAGTCTACGAGCAGTACTTC
v_call: TRBV30
j_call: TRBJ2-7
d_call: NA
clone_size: NA

cdr3_aa: CASNKGTGSTEAFF
cdr3_nt: TGTGCCAGCAATAAGGGTACAGGGTCCACTGAAGCTTTCTTT
v_call: TRBV27
j_call: TRBJ1-1
d_call: NA
clone_size: NA

cdr3_aa: CASSVGQATTNEKLFF
cdr3_nt: TGTGCCAGTAGTGTGGGACAGGCTACAACTAATGAAAAACTGTTTTTT
v_call: TRBV19
j_call: TRBJ1-4
d_call: TRBD1
clone_size: few

cdr3_aa: CATGGGAGANVLTF
cdr3_nt: TGTGCCACTGGCGGGGGGGCTGGGGCCAACGTCCTGACTTTC
v_call: TRBV10-3
j_call: TRBJ2-6
d_call: TRBD2
clone_size: NA

cdr3_aa: CASSLYGGARVTEAFF
cdr3_nt: TGTGCCAGCAGCTTATATGGGGGGGCGCGGGTCACTGAAGCTTTCTTT
v_call: TRBV7-9
j_call: TRBJ1-1
d_call: NA
clone_size: NA

cdr3_aa: CASSLRGNTGELFF
cdr3_nt: TGTGCCAGCAGCCTTCGGGGGAACACCGGGGAGCTGTTTTTT
v_call: TRBV4-2
j_call: TRBJ2-2
d_call: NA
clone_size: NA

cdr3_aa: CASSPHTNEQFF
cdr3_nt: TGCGCCAGCAGTCCCCACACCAATGAGCAGTTCTTC
v_call: TRBV23-1
j_call: TRBJ2-1
d_call: NA
clone_size: NA

cdr3_aa: CASSTQGATEAFF
cdr3_nt: TGTGCCAGCAGCACACAGGGTGCGACTGAAGCTTTCTTT
v_call: TRBV5-6
j_call: TRBJ1-1
d_call: NA
clone_size: few

cdr3_aa: CAIRLDRGDEQYF
cdr3_nt: TGTGCCATCAGGCTCGACAGGGGCGACGAGCAGTACTTC
v_call: TRBV10-3
j_call: TRBJ2-7
d_call: TRBD1
clone_size: NA

cdr3_aa: CASSGSDEQFF
cdr3_nt: TGTGCCAGCAGTGGGAGTGATGAGCAGTTCTTC
v_call: TRBV2
j_call: TRBJ2-1
d_call: NA
clone_size: NA

cdr3_aa: CASRLHRFINTEAFF
cdr3_nt: TGTGCCAGCAGGCTACACAGGTTTATTAACACTGAAGCTTTCTTT
v_call: TRBV6-1
j_call: TRBJ1-1
d_call: NA
clone_size: few

cdr3_aa: CASSIGTAAVYEQYF
cdr3_nt: TGTGCCAGCAGCATCGGGACAGCTGCGGTCTACGAGCAGTACTTC
v_call: TRBV7-6
j_call: TRBJ2-7
d_call: TRBD1
clone_size: NA

cdr3_aa: CASSQGDYSNQPQHF
cdr3_nt: TGTGCCAGCAGCCAAGGGGACTATAGCAATCAGCCCCAGCATTTT
v_call: TRBV6-6
j_call: TRBJ1-5
d_call: NA
clone_size: NA

cdr3_aa: CASSWGPDVGQPQHF
cdr3_nt: TGCGCCAGCAGCTGGGGGCCCGACGTGGGGCAGCCCCAGCATTTT
v_call: TRBV5-1
j_call: TRBJ1-5
d_call: NA
clone_size: once

cdr3_aa: CASSLRGGEQFF
cdr3_nt: TGTGCCAGCAGCTTAAGAGGAGGTGAGCAGTTCTTC
v_call: TRBV11-3
j_call: TRBJ2-1
d_call: NA
clone_size: NA

cdr3_aa: CASSVHSDSFEKLFF
cdr3_nt: TGTGCCAGCAGTGTCCACTCGGACAGTTTCGAAAAACTGTTTTTT
v_call: TRBV6-1
j_call: TRBJ1-4
d_call: NA
clone_size: NA

cdr3_aa: CASSAGTSGSTDTQYF
cdr3_nt: TGTGCCAGCAGCGCCGGGACTAGCGGGAGCACAGATACGCAGTATTTT
v_call: TRBV5-4
j_call: TRBJ2-3
d_call: TRBD2
clone_size: NA

cdr3_aa: CASGHEPLGGVYGYTF
cdr3_nt: TGTGCCAGCGGGCACGAACCCCTCGGGGGGGTCTATGGCTACACCTTC
v_call: TRBV2
j_call: TRBJ1-2
d_call: NA
clone_size: NA

cdr3_aa: CSVEELEETQYF
cdr3_nt: TGCAGCGTTGAAGAGTTAGAAGAGACCCAGTACTTC
v_call: TRBV29-1
j_call: TRBJ2-5
d_call: NA
clone_size: NA

cdr3_aa: CASSLVPSGGPDSEQFF
cdr3_nt: TGTGCCAGCAGCTTAGTGCCTAGCGGGGGCCCCGATTCTGAGCAGTTCTTC
v_call: TRBV7-8
j_call: TRBJ2-1
d_call: TRBD2
clone_size: NA

cdr3_aa: CASSLSKSWSSYEQYF
cdr3_nt: TGTGCCAGCAGTTTATCTAAATCTTGGAGTTCTTACGAGCAGTACTTC
v_call: TRBV27
j_call: TRBJ2-7
d_call: NA
clone_size: NA

cdr3_aa: CASSDGGLAGGLGNIQYF
cdr3_nt: TGTGCCAGCAGCGACGGGGGACTAGCGGGAGGGCTTGGGAACATTCAGTACTTC
v_call: TRBV2
j_call: TRBJ2-4
d_call: TRBD2
clone_size: NA

cdr3_aa: CASRTSGRGDEQFF
cdr3_nt: TGCGCCAGCAGGACTAGCGGGAGAGGGGATGAGCAGTTCTTC
v_call: TRBV5-1
j_call: TRBJ2-1
d_call: TRBD2
clone_size: NA

cdr3_aa: CASSSLTGHYEQYF
cdr3_nt: TGTGCCAGCAGCAGTTTGACAGGGCACTACGAGCAGTACTTC
v_call: TRBV7-9
j_call: TRBJ2-7
d_call: TRBD1
clone_size: NA

cdr3_aa: CASRVAGLTDTQYF
cdr3_nt: TGCGCCAGCAGGGTAGCGGGACTCACAGATACGCAGTATTTT
v_call: TRBV5-1
j_call: TRBJ2-3
d_call: TRBD2
clone_size: NA

cdr3_aa: CASRRDTPGTEAFF
cdr3_nt: TGTGCCAGCAGAAGGGACACTCCGGGCACTGAAGCTTTCTTT
v_call: TRBV6-5
j_call: TRBJ1-1
d_call: NA
clone_size: once

cdr3_aa: CASSLYRGHQETQYF
cdr3_nt: TGTGCCAGCAGTTTATACAGGGGACACCAAGAGACCCAGTACTTC
v_call: TRBV27
j_call: TRBJ2-5
d_call: TRBD1
clone_size: NA

cdr3_aa: CASTNPRQGANTEAFF
cdr3_nt: TGTGCCAGTACCAACCCCCGACAGGGGGCGAACACTGAAGCTTTCTTT
v_call: TRBV19
j_call: TRBJ1-1
d_call: TRBD1
clone_size: NA

cdr3_aa: CASSYGAGITNYGYTF
cdr3_nt: TGTGCCAGCAGTTACGGGGCGGGGATTACTAACTATGGCTACACCTTC
v_call: TRBV6-5
j_call: TRBJ1-2
d_call: NA
clone_size: few

cdr3_aa: CATSRDYRGSYEQYF
cdr3_nt: TGTGCCACCAGCAGAGACTACAGGGGTTCCTACGAGCAGTACTTC
v_call: TRBV15
j_call: TRBJ2-7
d_call: TRBD1
clone_size: NA

cdr3_aa: CSVYTRTLRIHGYTF
cdr3_nt: TGCAGCGTTTACACCCGTACCCTCCGTATCCATGGCTACACCTTC
v_call: TRBV29-1
j_call: TRBJ1-2
d_call: NA
clone_size: NA

cdr3_aa: CASSLDAGGGNTIYF
cdr3_nt: TGTGCCAGCAGCTTGGATGCAGGGGGCGGAAACACCATATATTTT
v_call: TRBV5-4
j_call: TRBJ1-3
d_call: TRBD1
clone_size: NA

cdr3_aa: CASSLSSQPQHF
cdr3_nt: TGTGCCAGCAGCTTGTCCAGTCAGCCCCAGCATTTT
v_call: TRBV7-8
j_call: TRBJ1-5
d_call: NA
clone_size: NA

cdr3_aa: CASSYSDGLGLNEQFF
cdr3_nt: TGTGCCAGCAGTTACTCGGACGGACTAGGCTTGAATGAGCAGTTCTTC
v_call: TRBV6-5
j_call: TRBJ2-1
d_call: TRBD2
clone_size: NA

cdr3_aa: CASSYSRETQYF
cdr3_nt: TGTGCCAGCAGTTACTCCAGGGAGACCCAGTACTTC
v_call: TRBV6-5
j_call: TRBJ2-5
d_call: NA
clone_size: NA

cdr3_aa: CASRLRDRLNTEAFF
cdr3_nt: TGTGCCAGTAGGTTACGGGACAGGCTGAACACTGAAGCTTTCTTT
v_call: TRBV19
j_call: TRBJ1-1
d_call: TRBD1
clone_size: NA

cdr3_aa: CASTTGPYGYTF
cdr3_nt: TGTGCCAGCACCACAGGTCCCTATGGCTACACCTTC
v_call: TRBV28
j_call: TRBJ1-2
d_call: NA
clone_size: few

cdr3_aa: CASSPHRVVVDYGYTF
cdr3_nt: TGTGCCAGTAGTCCTCACAGGGTGGTGGTCGACTATGGCTACACCTTC
v_call: TRBV19
j_call: TRBJ1-2
d_call: NA
clone_size: NA

cdr3_aa: CASSESKASGSGEQYF
cdr3_nt: TGCGCCAGCAGTGAGTCGAAGGCTAGCGGGAGTGGCGAGCAGTACTTC
v_call: TRBV10-1
j_call: TRBJ2-7
d_call: TRBD2
clone_size: once

cdr3_aa: CASSLEKGSGGYTF
cdr3_nt: TGCGCCAGCAGCTTGGAAAAGGGGTCGGGTGGCTACACCTTC
v_call: TRBV5-1
j_call: TRBJ1-2
d_call: NA
clone_size: NA

cdr3_aa: CASSPDTWDTQYF
cdr3_nt: TGTGCCAGCAGCCCAGACACCTGGGATACGCAGTATTTT
v_call: TRBV9
j_call: TRBJ2-3
d_call: NA
clone_size: once

cdr3_aa: CASSVGRYTDTQYF
cdr3_nt: TGCGCCAGCAGCGTGGGGCGGTACACAGATACGCAGTATTTT
v_call: TRBV4-1
j_call: TRBJ2-3
d_call: NA
clone_size: few

cdr3_aa: CSPRATDTQYF
cdr3_nt: TGCAGTCCGCGCGCCACAGATACGCAGTATTTT
v_call: TRBV20-1
j_call: TRBJ2-3
d_call: NA
clone_size: NA